The 24 T cell receptor beta chains reported below all come from one sample, sequenced in a study of T cell responses to AZD1222 COVID-19 vaccine. Data came from immunoSEQ multiplex PCR; TCRdb stores just in-frame clones and leaves some out. The sample contains fewer than 50,000 clones, about 74% of which appear only once. The source was peripheral blood, collected on day 0 of AZD1222 vaccination. The receptors were gathered from an adult in good health.

The rearrangement joins TRBV28 to TRBJ1-5; D is unclear. V was pared by 4 bases and J by 0 bases, with 4 bases between. CDR1 MDHEN and CDR2 SYDVKM come from the germline V gene. The length of the CDR3 is 13 residues. CDR3 sequence (DNA): TGTGCCAGCAGTTCAAATAGCAATCAGCCCCAGCATTTT. This gives the protein CASSSNSNQPQHF.

The rearrangement uses TRBV5-1 and TRBJ1-3, with 8 bases aligning to TRBD1. With V trimmed by 0 bases and J by 0 bases, 2 bases remained unmatched. The germline V gene encodes CDR1 SGHRS and CDR2 YFSETQ. The CDR3 runs to 16 residues. The DNA of the CDR3 is TGCGCCAGCAGCTTGGGGACAGGGACCTCTGGAAACACCATATATTTT. Its protein product is CASSLGTGTSGNTIYF.

The V gene is TRBV9, the J gene TRBJ2-2; D is undetermined. CDR3 size: 14 residues. Germline CDR1 reads SGDLS; CDR2 reads YYNGEE. The V and J ends lost 0 bases and 6 bases respectively, with 9 bases between them. The CDR3 DNA follows: TGTGCCAGCAGCGTAGCGAGTGGGTCCGGGGAGCTGTTTTTT. It specifies CASSVASGSGELFF.

The V call is TRBV6-5, the J call TRBJ2-3; D might be TRBD2 (6 bases). Germline V gene sequence: CDR1 MNHEY, CDR2 SVGAGI. V was cut by 5 bases and J by 5 bases, with 11 bases left in between. The CDR3 is made up of 13 amino acids. In nucleotides, the CDR3 is TGTGCCAGCAGTCGCCGGAGGGAAGATACGCAGTATTTT. As protein: CASSRRREDTQYF.

The chain uses TRBV5-4 and TRBJ2-7; 13 bases fit TRBD2. The junction had 6 bases not matched to a gene; V was cut back by 0 bases and J by 9 bases. The CDR3 sequence is 15 residues long. Looked up from germline, CDR1 is SGHNT and CDR2 is YYREEE (reference sequence). This CDR3 is CASSLAGLAGVGQYV. The CDR3 DNA follows: TGTGCCAGCAGCTTGGCCGGACTAGCGGGGGTCGGGCAGTACGTC.

In this sample, this clone turned up once. The rearrangement uses TRBV7-2 and TRBJ1-2, with D unclear. This CDR3 spans 14 amino acids. The germline gives CDR1 SGHTA, CDR2 FQGNSA. V lost 1 base and J lost 8, with 14 bases in between. The CDR3, as DNA: TGTGCCAGCAGCTTAGTGGATGGTCCAAACGGCTACACCTTC. It yields the protein CASSLVDGPNGYTF.

V gene TRBV27 combines with J gene TRBJ1-3, with D unresolved. The CDR3 consists of 13 residues. Trimming stripped 8 bases from V and 0 bases from J, with 8 bases between. Per the germline V gene, CDR1 is MNHEY and CDR2 is SMNVEV (reference sequence). CDR3 DNA sequence: TGTGCCAGCTGGGAGTACTCTGGAAACACCATATATTTT. It is translated as CASWEYSGNTIYF.

J is TRBJ1-2 and V is TRBV5-1, with TRBD1 as a possible D gene (5 bases). V shed 4 bases and J shed 6 bases, with 13 bases lying between them. The CDR3 has 13 residues. Germline assignment: CDR1 SGHRS and CDR2 YFSETQ. CDR3 DNA sequence: TGCGCCAGCAGCAAGGAGGGGCTGAATGGCTACACCTTC. It yields the protein CASSKEGLNGYTF.

This clone is a singleton in its sample. The J gene is TRBJ1-5, the V gene TRBV19; D unclear. Germline loops: CDR1 LNHDA, CDR2 SQIVND (reference sequence). The V end was cut by 9 bases, the J end by 1 base, with 13 bases between. The CDR3 runs to 14 residues. For the CDR3, the DNA is TGTGCCAGCTGGGGAACAGCAAGCAATCAGCCCCAGCATTTT. Translated, it gives CASWGTASNQPQHF. Drawing the rest from reference TRBV19 and TRBJ1-5, the complete variable domain is DGGITQSPKYLFRKEGQNVTLSCEQNLNHDAMYWYRQDPGQGLRLIYYSQIVNDFQKGDIAEGYSVSREKKESFPLTVTSAQKNPTAFYLCASWGTASNQPQHFGDGTRLSIL.

In this sample, this clone turned up once. The gene calls are TRBV19 and TRBJ1-1; the match to TRBD1 covers 10 bases. CDR3 length equals 15 residues. Germline CDR1 LNHDA, CDR2 SQIVND (reference sequence). Losses at the gene ends were 3 bases for V and 4 bases for J; bases not matched to a gene: 5. DNA for the CDR3: TGTGCCAGTAGTATCTCCGGGACAGGGGCCACTGAAGCTTTCTTT. Its protein is CASSISGTGATEAFF.

The rearrangement joins TRBV28 to TRBJ2-7; a weak D match, TRBD2 (5 bases). V was shortened by 2 bases and J by 2 bases, with 10 bases between the two germline ends. The CDR3 covers 14 residues. Per the germline V gene, CDR1 is MDHEN and CDR2 is SYDVKM. The CDR3, as DNA: TGTGCCAGCAGTTTAGTGGGAGATCCCTACGAGCAGTACTTC. Protein product: CASSLVGDPYEQYF.

The chain recombines TRBV2 with TRBJ2-2, with D perhaps matching TRBD1 (6 bases). Germline assignment: CDR1 SNHLY and CDR2 FYNNEI. The CDR3 is 14 amino acids. With 8 bases removed from V and 0 bases from J, the gap between germline ends came to 10 bases. The CDR3 DNA follows: TGTGCCAGCGAGGACAGAACGAACACCGGGGAGCTGTTTTTT. Translation gives CASEDRTNTGELFF.

The chain employs TRBV19 and TRBJ2-1, with D perhaps TRBD2 (6 bases). Germline V gene data show CDR1 as LNHDA and CDR2 as SQIVND (reference sequence). The CDR3 consists of 15 residues. Trimming took 3 bases from V and 6 from J, leaving 15 bases between them. This chain's CDR3 is CASSIMEGPGNEQFF. Here the CDR3 DNA reads TGTGCCAGTAGTATTATGGAGGGCCCCGGCAATGAGCAGTTCTTC.

The gene calls are TRBV28 and TRBJ1-2; D may be TRBD1 (5 bases). The CDR3 has 19 residues. Between the trimmed V and J ends, which lost 3 bases and 3 bases, there was a span of 26 bases. CDR1 is MDHEN and CDR2 is SYDVKM in the germline V gene. The CDR3 DNA is TGTGCCAGCAGTTTCGGTTTCTTGGACGGACACCCCAGAGACTATGGCTACACCTTC. Translating gives CASSFGFLDGHPRDYGYTF.

The chain uses TRBV5-4 and TRBJ2-5, with TRBD2 matching over 9 bases. From germline, CDR1 is SGHNT and CDR2 YYREEE (reference sequence). Germline trimming cut 2 bases from V and 4 bases from J; bases unmatched to any gene: 12. The length of the CDR3 is 17 residues. The CDR3 spells CASSFEIAGAPRETQYF. The DNA of the CDR3 is TGTGCCAGCAGCTTTGAAATAGCGGGAGCTCCGCGAGAGACCCAGTACTTC.

The chain carries TRBV6-1 and TRBJ2-5; 9 bases align to TRBD2. Germline V lookup: CDR1 MNHNS, CDR2 SASEGT. The CDR3 contains 16 residues. Germline trimming cut 2 bases from V and 5 bases from J; bases unmatched to any gene: 9. For the CDR3, the DNA is TGTGCCAGCAGTGAACCCCCGGGACTAGCAACGGAGACCCAGTACTTC. Translation gives CASSEPPGLATETQYF.

In its sample, this clone was seen once. The CDR3 here is CASSGGLAGNEQFF. DNA for the CDR3: TGCGCCAGCAGCGGGGGACTAGCAGGAAATGAGCAGTTCTTC. The chain carries TRBV5-1 and TRBJ2-1; the match to TRBD2 covers 9 bases. The V and J ends lost 4 bases and 7 bases, in that order; junction bases with no gene match: 6. The CDR3 spans 14 residues. Germline V CDR1 and CDR2: SGHRS, YFSETQ.

This chain uses TRBV19 with TRBJ1-5, with D unclear. The CDR3 extends over 13 amino acids. Between the trimmed V and J ends, which lost 4 bases and 7 bases, there was a span of 11 bases. Germline CDR1 reads LNHDA; CDR2 reads SQIVND (reference sequence). For the CDR3, the DNA is TGTGCCAGTAGTACCTTCACGGAACAGCCCCAGCATTTT. Its translation: CASSTFTEQPQHF. Together with reference TRBV19 and TRBJ1-5, the CDR3 gives the full variable domain: DGGITQSPKYLFRKEGQNVTLSCEQNLNHDAMYWYRQDPGQGLRLIYYSQIVNDFQKGDIAEGYSVSREKKESFPLTVTSAQKNPTAFYLCASSTFTEQPQHFGDGTRLSIL.

This clone was recorded only once. The chain uses TRBV27 and TRBJ1-2, with a possible D match to TRBD1 (5 bases). The CDR3 contains 12 residues. Germline CDR1 and CDR2: MNHEY and SMNVEV (reference sequence). V lost 4 bases and J lost 5, with 8 bases in between. CDR3 sequence (DNA): TGTGCCAGCAGTTCCGGGGGGTATGGCTACACCTTC. Protein product: CASSSGGYGYTF.

This clone was seen a single time. CDR3 region: CASSFTGNQPQHF. CDR3 DNA sequence: TGTGCCAGCAGTTTCACAGGGAATCAGCCCCAGCATTTT. The genes are TRBV27 and TRBJ1-5; weak D call: TRBD1 (6 bases). Trimming removed 3 bases from V and 4 bases from J, with 7 bases in between. The CDR3 runs 13 residues. Germline V gives CDR1 MNHEY, CDR2 SMNVEV (reference sequence).

This clone was seen a few times. This same CDR3 is encoded by further DNA sequences in the sample. This chain joins TRBV5-1 and TRBJ2-5, with TRBD2 as a possible D gene (6 bases). V lost 4 bases, J lost 2 bases, and 12 bases lay in between. Germline V gene sequence: CDR1 SGHRS, CDR2 YFSETQ. CDR3 length: 14 residues. CDR3 protein: CASSLSGEQETQYF. The DNA for the CDR3 is TGCGCCAGCAGCCTCTCGGGAGAACAAGAGACCCAGTACTTC.

V and J are TRBV7-9 and TRBJ1-3; the D is unclear. The CDR3 has 12 residues. CDR1 and CDR2 (germline): SEHNR, FQNEAQ (reference sequence). Trimming removed 4 bases from V and 11 bases from J, with 12 bases in between. CDR3 in amino acids: CASSSGGLAIYF. In nucleotides, the CDR3 is TGTGCCAGCAGCTCCGGAGGGCTGGCCATATATTTT.

This clone occurred a few times. This chain uses TRBV5-4 with TRBJ1-5; 9 nucleotides agree with TRBD1. This CDR3 is 14 amino acids long. V trimming: 3 bases; J trimming: 5 bases; junction bases outside the gene matches: 3. CDR1 and CDR2 (germline): SGHNT, YYREEE (reference sequence). The CDR3 sequence is CASSSDRGDQPQHF. The CDR3 DNA reads TGTGCCAGCAGCTCCGACAGGGGGGATCAGCCCCAGCATTTT.

The CDR3 nucleotides read TGTGCCAGCAGTTTGTCCAGGGTTGGCGGTGGCTACACCTTC. The encoded protein is CASSLSRVGGGYTF. J is TRBJ1-2 and V is TRBV28; D might be TRBD1 (5 bases). This CDR3 comprises 14 residues. The germline V gene encodes CDR1 MDHEN and CDR2 SYDVKM. With 3 bases removed from V and 7 bases from J, the gap between germline ends came to 15 bases.